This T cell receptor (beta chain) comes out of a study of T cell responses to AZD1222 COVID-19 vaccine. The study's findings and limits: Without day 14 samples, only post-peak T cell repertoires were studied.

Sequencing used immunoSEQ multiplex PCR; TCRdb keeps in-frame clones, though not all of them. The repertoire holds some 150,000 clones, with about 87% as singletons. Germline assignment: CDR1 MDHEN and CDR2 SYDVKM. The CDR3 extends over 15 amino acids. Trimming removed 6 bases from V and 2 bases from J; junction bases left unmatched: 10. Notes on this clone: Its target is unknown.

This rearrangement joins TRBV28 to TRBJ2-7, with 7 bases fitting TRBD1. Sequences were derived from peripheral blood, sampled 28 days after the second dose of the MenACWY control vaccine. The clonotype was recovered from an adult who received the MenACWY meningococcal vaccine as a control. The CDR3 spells CASRRGHRGAYEQYF. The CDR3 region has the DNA TGTGCCAGCAGAAGAGGGCACAGGGGAGCCTACGAGCAGTACTTC.